One sample yielded the 31 T cell receptor beta chains listed below, sequenced in a study of CD8 T cells in Susac syndrome. RNA totalling roughly 0.5 to 1 ug underwent reverse transcription with random hexamers. TCRdb re-analysed the immunoSEQ multiplex PCR reads in MiXCR, keeping a single row per CDR3 protein. This table holds about 190,000 distinct CDR3 sequences, approximately 93% found once. The sample taken for sequencing was CD4+ T cells from PBMCs. These receptors all come from a human donor in good health.

The chain joins TRBV20-1 to TRBJ1-5; 10 bases agree with TRBD1. The germline V gene has CDR1 DFQATT and CDR2 SNEGSKA (reference sequence). This CDR3 region has 16 residues. V lost 4 bases, J lost 2 bases, and 8 bases stayed unmatched. CDR3 region: CSAIPGGTGGNQPQHF. For the CDR3, the DNA is TGCAGTGCTATCCCCGGGGGGACAGGGGGCAATCAGCCCCAGCATTTT.

This chain links TRBV27 with TRBJ1-1; D remains ambiguous. Germline-derived CDR1 and CDR2 are MNHEY and SMNVEV (reference sequence). V lost 1 base and J 4 bases, leaving 7 bases between the germline ends. This CDR3 is 13 amino acids long. This CDR3 is CASSLLGFTEAFF. CDR3 DNA sequence: TGTGCCAGCAGTTTATTAGGGTTCACTGAAGCTTTCTTT.

A single count supports this clonotype. The J gene is TRBJ1-1, the V gene TRBV5-1; D remains ambiguous. CDR3 length equals 14 residues. In germline, CDR1 is SGHRS, CDR2 YFSETQ. V lost 4 bases, J lost 5 bases, and 15 bases lay in between. The CDR3 spells CASSPSTGYTEAFF. Here the CDR3 DNA reads TGCGCCAGCAGCCCTAGTACGGGCTATACTGAAGCTTTCTTT.

J is TRBJ2-3 and V is TRBV27, with 10 bases lining up with TRBD2. The trim removed 4 bases at V and 6 bases at J, leaving 10 bases unmatched. CDR3 size: 16 residues. CDR1 and CDR2 from the germline V gene are MNHEY and SMNVEV (reference sequence). The CDR3 DNA reads TGTGCCAGCAGTTCATTAGCGGGGGGCCCCCCGGATACGCAGTATTTT. This codes for CASSSLAGGPPDTQYF.

V is TRBV28 and J is TRBJ1-6; no clear D gene. The CDR3 is made up of 14 amino acids. From germline, CDR1 is MDHEN and CDR2 SYDVKM. V lost 9 bases and J 6 bases, leaving 15 bases between the germline ends. CDR3 DNA sequence: TGTGCCAGTAGGGCAGCATTACCTAATTCACCCCTCCACTTT. Its protein product is CASRAALPNSPLHF.

The CDR3 DNA is TGTGCCAGCAGCTTAAGGGGCAGGGGGAACAATGAGCAGTTCTTC. It yields the protein CASSLRGRGNNEQFF. The chain couples TRBV7-9 to TRBJ2-1; 7 bases fit TRBD1. This CDR3 has 15 residues. J was trimmed by 5 bases and V by 2 bases; bases with no gene match: 6. Germline values: CDR1 SEHNR, CDR2 FQNEAQ (reference sequence).

The chain carries TRBV2 and TRBJ2-7; D is undetermined. There are 11 residues in the CDR3. Germline CDR1 and CDR2: SNHLY and FYNNEI. V was trimmed by 4 bases and J by 8 bases, leaving 9 bases between them. CDR3 DNA: TGTGCCAGCAGTGTCCGTACGAAGCAGTACTTC. This encodes CASSVRTKQYF. Variable domain in full (rest from reference TRBV2 and TRBJ2-7): EPEVTQTPSHQVTQMGQEVILRCVPISNHLYFYWYRQILGQKVEFLVSFYNNEISEKSEIFDDQFSVERPDGSNFTLKIRSTKLEDSAMYFCASSVRTKQYFGPGTRLTVT.

The V gene is TRBV5-1, the J gene TRBJ2-3, with TRBD2 matching over 7 bases. The germline V gene has CDR1 SGHRS and CDR2 YFSETQ. The length of the CDR3 is 14 residues. J was trimmed by 5 bases and V by 0 bases; bases with no gene match: 3. DNA of the CDR3: TGCGCCAGCAGCTTGGGCCGCGGGGGAGATACGCAGTATTTT. Its protein is CASSLGRGGDTQYF.

The chain employs TRBV28 and TRBJ2-7; maybe TRBD1 (5 bases). The CDR3 has 10 residues. Germline values: CDR1 MDHEN, CDR2 SYDVKM. Trimming removed 2 bases from V and 12 bases from J, with 8 bases in between. CDR3 nucleotide sequence: TGTGCCAGCAGTTTAGTACAGGTGTACTTC. Residues: CASSLVQVYF.

This clonotype is a singleton in its sample. J is TRBJ1-1 and V is TRBV9; D unresolved. V gave up 0 bases and J gave up 1 base, with 7 bases separating them. The CDR3 is 14 amino acids. CDR1 and CDR2 (germline): SGDLS, YYNGEE. CDR3 residues: CASSVAMENTEAFF. CDR3 coding DNA: TGTGCCAGCAGCGTAGCGATGGAGAACACTGAAGCTTTCTTT.

The genes are TRBV3-1 and TRBJ1-2; D remains unclear. Trimming removed 1 base at V and 3 bases at J, with 9 bases between. Germline V gives CDR1 LGHDT, CDR2 YNNKEL (reference sequence). The CDR3 totals 14 residues. CDR3 loop: CASSQAARYYGYTF. CDR3 DNA: TGTGCCAGCAGCCAAGCGGCCCGGTACTATGGCTACACCTTC.

J is TRBJ1-2 and V is TRBV20-1; weak D call: TRBD1 (5 bases). Between the trimmed V and J ends, which lost 3 bases and 0 bases, there was a span of 8 bases. The germline V gene encodes CDR1 DFQATT and CDR2 SNEGSKA (reference sequence). The CDR3 extends over 13 amino acids. The CDR3 reads CSARTAPNYGYTF. The CDR3 DNA follows: TGCAGTGCTAGGACAGCCCCTAACTATGGCTACACCTTC.

The chain employs TRBV7-9 and TRBJ2-7, with D unresolved. The CDR3 runs 15 residues. V was clipped by 7 bases and J by 0 bases, with 16 bases between them. Germline CDR1 is SEHNR and CDR2 is FQNEAQ (reference sequence). The CDR3 loop is CASKPWAGDSYEQYF. The CDR3 nucleotides are TGTGCCAGCAAACCCTGGGCAGGCGACTCCTACGAGCAGTACTTC.

This chain uses TRBV20-1 with TRBJ2-7; TRBD1 matches at 9 bases. V trimming: 5 bases; J trimming: 4 bases; junction bases outside the gene matches: 3. The V gene's germline CDR1 is DFQATT and CDR2 SNEGSKA (reference sequence). CDR3 length: 12 amino acids. The CDR3 spells CSALDRGYEQYV. DNA of the CDR3: TGCAGTGCTTTGGACAGGGGATACGAGCAGTACGTC.

The rearrangement joins TRBV4-1 to TRBJ2-2; 7 nucleotides match TRBD2. Germline V CDR1 and CDR2: MGHRA, YSYEKL. The V segment lost 0 bases and the J segment 4 bases; nucleotides outside the gene matches: 5. This CDR3 is built from 16 residues. The CDR3 reads CASSQDPAGSTGELFF. The CDR3 DNA reads as TGCGCCAGCAGCCAAGACCCAGCGGGGAGCACCGGGGAGCTGTTTTTT.

This chain connects TRBV29-1 to TRBJ2-5, with 10 nucleotides matching TRBD1. V was pared by 7 bases and J by 7 bases, with 6 bases of the junction left unmatched. The CDR3 is 12 amino acids. The germline gives CDR1 SQVTM, CDR2 ANQGSEA. The CDR3 bases are TGCAGCGCGGGACAGGGGTCGGGGACCCAGTACTTC. This codes for CSAGQGSGTQYF.

The rearrangement links TRBV19 to TRBJ2-3; perhaps TRBD2 as D (5 bases). Germline CDR1 and CDR2: LNHDA and SQIVND (reference sequence). The CDR3 runs to 15 residues. The ends were cut back, 5 bases at V and 0 bases at J, with 12 bases in the middle. CDR3 in amino acids: CASSLSGASTDTQYF. The CDR3 DNA sequence: TGTGCCAGTAGTCTAAGCGGAGCTAGCACAGATACGCAGTATTTT. Full variable domain (missing parts from reference TRBV19 and TRBJ2-3): DGGITQSPKYLFRKEGQNVTLSCEQNLNHDAMYWYRQDPGQGLRLIYYSQIVNDFQKGDIAEGYSVSREKKESFPLTVTSAQKNPTAFYLCASSLSGASTDTQYFGPGTRLTVL.

The chain uses TRBV4-2 and TRBJ1-2; 8 bases align to TRBD1. Germline V CDR1 and CDR2: LGHNA, YNFKEQ. The length of the CDR3 is 16 residues. J lost 7 bases, V lost 0 bases, and 10 bases had no gene match. CDR3 coding DNA: TGTGCCAGCAGCCAAGATTATTGGGGCAGGGGGCCTGGCTACACCTTC. Protein product: CASSQDYWGRGPGYTF.

V gene TRBV5-1 combines with J gene TRBJ2-5; D possibly corresponds to TRBD1 (7 bases). CDR3 length equals 16 residues. Germline-derived CDR1 and CDR2 are SGHRS and YFSETQ. The germline V and J ends were trimmed by 4 bases and 5 bases, with 21 bases remaining between them. CDR3: CASSPRPGGNSETQYF. The CDR3 DNA reads TGCGCCAGCAGCCCGAGACCAGGGGGGAATTCGGAGACCCAGTACTTC. The whole variable domain, remainder taken from reference TRBV5-1 and TRBJ2-5, is KAGVTQTPRYLIKTRGQQVTLSCSPISGHRSVSWYQQTPGQGLQFLFEYFSETQRNKGNFPGRFSGRQFSNSRSEMNVSTLELGDSALYLCASSPRPGGNSETQYFGPGTRLLVL.

The table lists this clonotype with a count of one. The chain combines TRBV7-2 with TRBJ2-4, with D possibly matching TRBD1 (6 bases). This CDR3 is built from 15 residues. V shed 0 bases and J shed 1 base, with 7 bases lying between them. From germline, CDR1 is SGHTA and CDR2 FQGNSA. CDR3 in DNA: TGTGCCAGCAGCTTAGCGGGGGCCGCCAAAAACATTCAGTACTTC. Translating it yields CASSLAGAAKNIQYF.

The chain joins TRBV6-2 or TRBV6-3 to TRBJ2-1, with 8 bases fitting TRBD2. This CDR3 contains 14 residues. V trimming: 5 bases; J trimming: 8 bases; junction bases outside the gene matches: 8. Germline CDR1 reads MNHEY; CDR2 reads SVGEGT. The CDR3 DNA reads as TGTGCCAGCAGTGGGGGAACTAGCGGCTATGAGCAGTTCTTC. Its translation: CASSGGTSGYEQFF.

In nucleotides, the CDR3 is TGTGCCAGCAGGGGACAGGGGATCAAGGGGAATTCACCCCTCCACTTT. It translates to CASRGQGIKGNSPLHF. This rearrangement joins TRBV28 to TRBJ1-6, with 10 bases aligning to TRBD1. The V gene end was trimmed by 6 bases and the J gene end by 7 bases; junction bases not matched to a gene: 9. The CDR3 is 16 residues long. Germline V gene sequence: CDR1 MDHEN, CDR2 SYDVKM.

The V call is TRBV30, the J call TRBJ2-3; 11 positions match TRBD2. The CDR3 contains 14 residues. Trimming removed 5 bases from V and 5 bases from J; junction bases left unmatched: 6. Germline V gene sequence: CDR1 GTSNPN, CDR2 SVGIG (reference sequence). CDR3 sequence: CAWDSGGAGDTQYF. CDR3 nucleotide sequence: TGTGCCTGGGATAGCGGGGGGGCCGGAGATACGCAGTATTTT.

The J gene is TRBJ1-6, the V gene TRBV6-6; D is possibly TRBD1 (5 bases). The ends were cut back, 3 bases at V and 10 bases at J, with 13 bases in the middle. Germline V gene sequence: CDR1 MNHNY, CDR2 SVGAGI (reference sequence). The CDR3 is 14 amino acids. This CDR3 is CASSYPTERSPLHF. DNA for the CDR3: TGTGCCAGCAGTTATCCGACAGAACGATCACCCCTCCACTTT.

The gene calls are TRBV9 and TRBJ1-2; tentatively, D is TRBD1 (5 bases). The CDR3 is 16 amino acids. V was shortened by 3 bases and J by 0 bases, with 15 bases between the two germline ends. Germline loops: CDR1 SGDLS, CDR2 YYNGEE. The CDR3 loop is CASSARPGLTNYGYTF. DNA for the CDR3: TGTGCCAGCAGCGCCAGACCGGGACTGACTAACTATGGCTACACCTTC.

The V and J genes are TRBV7-9 and TRBJ1-2, with D unclear. Germline CDR1 and CDR2: SEHNR and FQNEAQ (reference sequence). V shed 5 bases and J shed 5 bases, with 9 bases lying between them. There are 12 residues in the CDR3. CDR3 residues: CASSPSVYGYTF. DNA of the CDR3: TGTGCCAGCAGCCCCAGCGTATATGGCTACACCTTC. The whole variable domain, remainder taken from reference TRBV7-9 and TRBJ1-2, is DTGVSQNPRHKITKRGQNVTFRCDPISEHNRLYWYRQTLGQGPEFLTYFQNEAQLEKSRLLSDRFSAERPKGSFSTLEIQRTEQGDSAMYLCASSPSVYGYTFGSGTRLTVV.

Note on this clonotype: At one end the junction does not follow the germline gene, possibly because of a read error. The CDR3 DNA follows: TGTGCCAGCAGTGAAGTTGGACTAGCGGGGGGAATTTCCGGGGACCTGTTTTTT. Protein: CASSEVGLAGGISGDLFF. This sequence joins TRBV2 and TRBJ2-2; TRBD2 agrees at 14 bases. CDR1 is SNHLY and CDR2 is FYNNEI in the germline V gene. The CDR3 is made up of 18 amino acids. The full variable domain, rest sourced from reference TRBV2 and TRBJ2-2, is EPEVTQTPSHQVTQMGQEVILRCVPISNHLYFYWYRQILGQKVEFLVSFYNNEISEKSEIFDDQFSVERPDGSNFTLKIRSTKLEDSAMYFCASSEVGLAGGISGDLFFGEGSRLTVL.

The chain joins TRBV7-9 to TRBJ1-1; no definite D call. V lost 5 bases and J lost 0, with 10 bases in between. In germline, CDR1 is SEHNR, CDR2 FQNEAQ (reference sequence). The CDR3 contains 14 residues. This chain's CDR3 is CASSRVPMNTEAFF. The DNA for the CDR3 is TGTGCCAGCAGCCGAGTTCCGATGAACACTGAAGCTTTCTTT.

The chain has TRBV5-1 and TRBJ1-1; weak D call: TRBD1 (5 bases). This CDR3 is built from 14 residues. Trimming took 4 bases from V and 1 from J, leaving 11 bases between them. CDR1 and CDR2 from the germline V gene are SGHRS and YFSETQ. The CDR3 spells CASSLQVENTEAFF. The CDR3 DNA reads TGCGCCAGCAGCCTACAGGTAGAGAACACTGAAGCTTTCTTT.

This chain joins TRBV6-6 and TRBJ1-1; 9 bases map to TRBD1. Trimming removed 6 bases from V and 8 bases from J; junction bases left unmatched: 7. Germline CDR1 and CDR2: MNHNY and SVGAGI (reference sequence). The CDR3 is 13 residues long. The CDR3 loop reads CASRTGTGLEAFF. CDR3 DNA: TGTGCCAGCAGGACCGGGACAGGGCTAGAAGCTTTCTTT.

The J gene is TRBJ2-5, the V gene TRBV7-9; perhaps TRBD1 as D (6 bases). The CDR3 is made up of 16 amino acids. Germline values: CDR1 SEHNR, CDR2 FQNEAQ (reference sequence). The V gene lost 6 bases and the J gene lost 2 bases, with 19 bases spanning the gap. The CDR3 nucleotides are TGTGCCAGCAGTTCAGCCACGGACAGTACTCAAGAGACCCAGTACTTC. Encoded protein: CASSSATDSTQETQYF.